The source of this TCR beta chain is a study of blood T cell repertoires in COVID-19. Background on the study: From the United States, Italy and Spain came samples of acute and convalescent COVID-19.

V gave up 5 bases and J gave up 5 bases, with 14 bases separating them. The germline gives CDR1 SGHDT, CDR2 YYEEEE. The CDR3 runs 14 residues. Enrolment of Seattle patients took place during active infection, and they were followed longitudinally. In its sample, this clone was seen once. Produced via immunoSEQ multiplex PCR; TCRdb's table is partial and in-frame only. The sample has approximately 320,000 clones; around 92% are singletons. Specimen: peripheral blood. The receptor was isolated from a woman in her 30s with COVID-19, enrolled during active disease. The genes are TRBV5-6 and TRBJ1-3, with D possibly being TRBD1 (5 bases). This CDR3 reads CASSSQGRRNTIYF. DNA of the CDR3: TGTGCCAGCAGTTCTCAGGGTCGAAGAAACACCATATATTTT. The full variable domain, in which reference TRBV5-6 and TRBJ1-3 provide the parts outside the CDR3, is DAGVTQSPTHLIKTRGQQVTLRCSPKSGHDTVSWYQQALGQGPQFIFQYYEEEERQRGNFPDRFSGHQFPNYSSELNVNALLLGDSALYLCASSSQGRRNTIYFGEGSWLTVV.